The entry below gives a single TCR beta chain sequence along with its context. Its antigen is still unknown. CDR1 is SEHNR, CDR2 FQNEAQ, per germline (reference sequence). V lost 5 bases, J lost 5 bases, and 18 bases lay in between. The CDR3 totals 16 residues. 5'RACE template switching generated TCR cDNA, adding a universal primer site and UMIs. From the 5' RACE reads, TCRdb called clonotypes with MiXCR, one entry per CDR3 protein. The top ten hold roughly 47% of the sample, which has 100,000 to 150,000 distinct CDR3 sequences, approximately 16% seen once. These data are taken from a study of T cells after yellow fever vaccination. Overall study results and limits: Booster sampling recovered most clones from primary vaccination (around 96% CD4, 80% to 90% CD8).

This clonotype was sampled from a man aged 18 to 35 who received the YFV17D yellow fever vaccine. The sequenced sample was CD8+ T cells sorted from PBMCs, obtained 5 days after the yellow fever booster vaccination. This sequence joins TRBV7-9 and TRBJ1-4; D possibly corresponds to TRBD1 (5 bases). DNA of the CDR3: TGTGCCAGCAGCCCTCCGACCGGGACGGAGAATGAAAAACTGTTTTTT. Encoded protein: CASSPPTGTENEKLFF.